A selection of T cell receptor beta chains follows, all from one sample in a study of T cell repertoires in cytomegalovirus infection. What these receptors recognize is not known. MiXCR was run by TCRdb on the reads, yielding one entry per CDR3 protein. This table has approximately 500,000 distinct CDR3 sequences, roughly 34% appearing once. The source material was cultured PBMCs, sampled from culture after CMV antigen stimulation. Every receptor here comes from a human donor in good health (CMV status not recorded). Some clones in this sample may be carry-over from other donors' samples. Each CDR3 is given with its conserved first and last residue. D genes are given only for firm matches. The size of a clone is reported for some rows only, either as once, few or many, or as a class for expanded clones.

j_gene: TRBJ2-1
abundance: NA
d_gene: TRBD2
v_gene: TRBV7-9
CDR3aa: CASSSRSSGGYNEQFF
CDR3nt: TGTGCCAGCAGCTCAAGATCTAGCGGAGGGTACAATGAGCAGTTCTTC

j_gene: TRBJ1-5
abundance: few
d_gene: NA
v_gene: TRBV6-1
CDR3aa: CASNGRDRRPDQPQHF
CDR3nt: TGTGCCAGCAACGGACGGGACCGGAGGCCCGATCAGCCCCAGCATTTT

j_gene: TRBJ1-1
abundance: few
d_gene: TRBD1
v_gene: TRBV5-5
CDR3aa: CASSYGQGRNTEAFF
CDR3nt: TGTGCCAGCAGCTACGGACAGGGACGGAACACTGAAGCTTTCTTT

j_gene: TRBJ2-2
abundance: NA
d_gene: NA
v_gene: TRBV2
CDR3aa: CASSVLSGNTGELFF
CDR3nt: TGTGCCAGCAGCGTTCTTAGCGGGAACACCGGGGAGCTGTTTTTT

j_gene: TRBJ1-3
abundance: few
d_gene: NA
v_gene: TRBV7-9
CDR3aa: CASSLDRSSFSGNTIYF
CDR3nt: TGTGCCAGCAGCTTAGACCGCAGCTCTTTCTCTGGAAACACCATATATTTT

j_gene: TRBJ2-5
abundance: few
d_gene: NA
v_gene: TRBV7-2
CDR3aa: CASSLGGTKETQYF
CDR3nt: TGTGCCAGCAGCTTAGGCGGGACAAAAGAGACCCAGTACTTC

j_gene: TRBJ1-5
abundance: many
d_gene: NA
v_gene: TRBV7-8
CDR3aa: CASSAGTLYSNQPQHF
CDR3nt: TGTGCCAGCAGCGCCGGGACACTTTATAGCAATCAGCCCCAGCATTTT

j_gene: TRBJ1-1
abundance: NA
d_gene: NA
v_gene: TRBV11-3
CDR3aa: CASSLSFGKNTEAFF
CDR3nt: TGTGCCAGCAGCTTAAGTTTTGGGAAGAACACTGAAGCTTTCTTT

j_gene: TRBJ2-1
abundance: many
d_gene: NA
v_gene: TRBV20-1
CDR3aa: CSARDLKGGTLDEQFF
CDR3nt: TGCAGTGCTAGAGATTTGAAGGGAGGCACCCTTGATGAGCAGTTCTTC

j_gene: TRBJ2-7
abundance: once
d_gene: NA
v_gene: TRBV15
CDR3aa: CATSSGNRRDEQYF
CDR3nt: TGTGCCACCAGCAGTGGGAACCGTAGGGACGAGCAGTACTTC

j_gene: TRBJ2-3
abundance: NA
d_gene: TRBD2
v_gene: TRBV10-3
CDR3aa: CAISTGLAGDTQYF
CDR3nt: TGTGCCATCAGCACCGGACTAGCGGGAGATACGCAGTATTTT

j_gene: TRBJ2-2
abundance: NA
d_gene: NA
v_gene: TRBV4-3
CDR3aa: CASSQDSMWAGELFF
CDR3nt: TGCGCCAGCAGCCAAGATTCTATGTGGGCCGGGGAGCTGTTTTTT

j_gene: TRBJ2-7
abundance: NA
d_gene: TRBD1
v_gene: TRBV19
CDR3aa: CASSRGLDEQYF
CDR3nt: TGTGCCAGTAGCAGGGGGCTCGACGAGCAGTACTTC

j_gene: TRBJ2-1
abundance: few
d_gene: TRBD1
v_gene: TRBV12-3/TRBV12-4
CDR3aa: CASSTQGTPLEFF
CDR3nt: TGTGCCAGCAGTACACAGGGGACACCGTTGGAGTTCTTC

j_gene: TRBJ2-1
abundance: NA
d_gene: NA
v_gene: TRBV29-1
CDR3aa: CSVEDLGEQFF
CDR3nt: TGCAGCGTTGAAGATCTTGGTGAGCAGTTCTTC

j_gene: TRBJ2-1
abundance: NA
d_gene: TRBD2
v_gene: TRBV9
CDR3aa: CASSVELAGINEQFF
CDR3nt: TGTGCCAGCAGCGTAGAACTAGCGGGGATCAATGAGCAGTTCTTC

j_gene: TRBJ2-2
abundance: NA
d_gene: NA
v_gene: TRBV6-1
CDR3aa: CASSEGLRLFF
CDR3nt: TGTGCCAGCAGTGAAGGGCTACGGCTGTTTTTT

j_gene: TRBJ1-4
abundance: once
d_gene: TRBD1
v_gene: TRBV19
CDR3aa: CASSADRGGEEKLFF
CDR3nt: TGTGCCAGTAGTGCGGACAGGGGTGGAGAGGAAAAACTGTTTTTT

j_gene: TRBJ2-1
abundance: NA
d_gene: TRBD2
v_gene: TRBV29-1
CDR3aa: CSVETSGRDQFF
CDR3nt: TGCAGCGTGGAAACTAGCGGGAGAGATCAGTTCTTC

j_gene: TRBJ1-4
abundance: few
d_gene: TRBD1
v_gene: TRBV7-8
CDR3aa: CASSADRVGANEKLFF
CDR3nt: TGTGCCAGCAGCGCGGACAGGGTCGGGGCTAATGAAAAACTGTTTTTT

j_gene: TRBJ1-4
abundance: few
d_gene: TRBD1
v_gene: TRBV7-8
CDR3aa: CASSSTGVRDEKLFF
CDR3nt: TGTGCCAGCAGTTCGACAGGGGTGAGGGATGAAAAACTGTTTTTT

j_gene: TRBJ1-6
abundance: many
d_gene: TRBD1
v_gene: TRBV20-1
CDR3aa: CSARDPGQGEASPLHF
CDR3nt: TGCAGTGCTAGAGATCCGGGACAGGGGGAAGCTTCACCCCTCCACTTT

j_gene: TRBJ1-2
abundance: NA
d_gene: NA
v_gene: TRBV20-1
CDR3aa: CSARGESGYGYTF
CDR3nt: TGCAGTGCTAGGGGGGAATCGGGCTATGGCTACACCTTC

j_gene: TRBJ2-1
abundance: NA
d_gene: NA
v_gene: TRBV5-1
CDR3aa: CASSQNRDGAYNEQFF
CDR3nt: TGCGCCAGCAGCCAAAACCGGGACGGAGCCTACAATGAGCAGTTCTTC

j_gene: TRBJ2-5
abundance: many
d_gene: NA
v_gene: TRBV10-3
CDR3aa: CAISAGPQETQYF
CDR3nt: TGTGCCATCAGTGCCGGGCCCCAAGAGACCCAGTACTTC

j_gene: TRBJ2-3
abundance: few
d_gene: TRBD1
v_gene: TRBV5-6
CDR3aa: CASSLRGQGEDTQYF
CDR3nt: TGTGCCAGCAGCCTCCGCGGACAGGGGGAAGATACGCAGTATTTT

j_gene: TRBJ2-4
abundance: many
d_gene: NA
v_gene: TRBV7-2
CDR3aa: CASSLERTALGIQYF
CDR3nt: TGTGCCAGCAGCTTAGAGAGGACGGCTCTGGGCATTCAGTACTTC

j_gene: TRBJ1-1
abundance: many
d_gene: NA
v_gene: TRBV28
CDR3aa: CASTQTNTEAFF
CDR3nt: TGTGCCAGCACCCAAACGAACACTGAAGCTTTCTTT

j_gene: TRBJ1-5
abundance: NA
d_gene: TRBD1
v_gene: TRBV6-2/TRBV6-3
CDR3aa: CASSYFPDRLDQPQHF
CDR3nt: TGTGCCAGCAGTTACTTCCCGGACAGGCTCGATCAGCCCCAGCATTTT

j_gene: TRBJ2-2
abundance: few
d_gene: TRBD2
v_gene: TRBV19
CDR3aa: CASSIGGADGELFF
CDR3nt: TGTGCCAGTAGTATCGGGGGGGCCGATGGGGAGCTGTTTTTT

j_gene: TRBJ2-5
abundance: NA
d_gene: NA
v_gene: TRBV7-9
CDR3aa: CASSATGPQETQYF
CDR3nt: TGTGCCAGCAGCGCCACCGGACCCCAAGAGACCCAGTACTTC

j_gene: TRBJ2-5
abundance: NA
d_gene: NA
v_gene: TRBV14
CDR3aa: CASSQDAGLRQETQYF
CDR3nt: TGTGCCAGCAGCCAAGACGCGGGATTAAGGCAAGAGACCCAGTACTTC

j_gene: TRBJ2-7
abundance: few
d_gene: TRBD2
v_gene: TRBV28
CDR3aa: CASSLMRLAGTKYEQYF
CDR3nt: TGTGCCAGCAGTTTAATGAGACTAGCGGGAACTAAATACGAGCAGTACTTC

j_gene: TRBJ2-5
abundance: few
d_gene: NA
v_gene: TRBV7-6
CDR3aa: CASSLDFLETQYF
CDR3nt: TGTGCCAGCAGCTTGGATTTCTTGGAGACCCAGTACTTC

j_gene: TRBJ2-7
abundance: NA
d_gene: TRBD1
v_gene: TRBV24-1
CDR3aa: CATSDPGQGTYEQYF
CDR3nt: TGTGCCACCAGTGACCCGGGACAGGGTACCTACGAGCAGTACTTC